A single sample is the source of the 29 T cell receptor beta chains below, sequenced in a study of early T cells in non-severe SARS-CoV-2 infection. TCRdb re-derived calls from the 5' RACE reads in MiXCR, one entry per CDR3 protein. The sample consists of tens of thousands of distinct CDR3 sequences, under 15% of them appearing once. The sequenced sample was whole blood. Every receptor here comes from an adult who was a healthcare worker with PCR-confirmed SARS-CoV-2 infection or an uninfected control (not recorded which).

The CDR3 spells CASSRAAHGRSEAFF. Here the CDR3 DNA reads TGTGCCAGCAGCCGAGCCGCACACGGAAGGTCTGAAGCTTTCTTT. The chain uses TRBV6-5 and TRBJ1-1; D is uncertain. The CDR3 contains 15 residues. Trimming took 6 bases from V and 6 from J, leaving 20 bases between them. Germline CDR1 and CDR2: MNHEY and SVGAGI.

This clonotype has a handful of counts. The chain couples TRBV10-3 to TRBJ2-1; 8 bases match TRBD2. This CDR3 has 13 residues. V lost 4 bases and J lost 10; bases outside the gene matches: 6. Germline V gene sequence: CDR1 ENHRY, CDR2 SYGVKD. The CDR3 nucleotides read TGTGCCATCAGTGGGGGGGTAGCGGGAGAGCAGTTCTTC. Amino acid sequence: CAISGGVAGEQFF.

The table lists this clonotype with a few counts. The chain carries TRBV19 and TRBJ1-2; no clear D gene. Germline values: CDR1 LNHDA, CDR2 SQIVND (reference sequence). The CDR3 length is 13 residues. V was shortened by 7 bases and J by 4 bases, with 13 bases between the two germline ends. CDR3 nucleotide sequence: TGTGCCAGTACGGAACTTTCCGGCTATGGCTACACCTTC. Translated: CASTELSGYGYTF.

The sample holds a few counts of this clonotype. The rearrangement joins TRBV2 to TRBJ2-3, with D uncertain. The CDR3 runs to 16 residues. The V end lost 5 bases, the J end lost 0 bases, and 15 bases lay between the germline ends. In germline, CDR1 is SNHLY, CDR2 FYNNEI. The CDR3 DNA is TGTGCCAGCAGTTACCCCGACTGGCGAAGCACAGATACGCAGTATTTT. Protein product: CASSYPDWRSTDTQYF. The complete variable domain, with remaining parts taken from reference TRBV2 and TRBJ2-3, reads EPEVTQTPSHQVTQMGQEVILRCVPISNHLYFYWYRQILGQKVEFLVSFYNNEISEKSEIFDDQFSVERPDGSNFTLKIRSTKLEDSAMYFCASSYPDWRSTDTQYFGPGTRLTVL.

The rearrangement links TRBV6-2 or TRBV6-3 to TRBJ2-1; 12 nucleotides align to TRBD2. V trimming: 8 bases; J trimming: 2 bases; junction bases outside the gene matches: 1. The CDR3 extends over 14 amino acids. CDR1 and CDR2 from the germline V gene are MNHEY and SVGEGT. In nucleotides, the CDR3 is TGTGCCAGCCGGACTAGCGGGACCTACAATGAGCAGTTCTTC. It specifies CASRTSGTYNEQFF.

This clonotype has a single count. V usage is TRBV10-2 and J usage is TRBJ2-7, with TRBD1 matching over 8 bases. V trimming: 2 bases; J trimming: 3 bases; junction bases outside the gene matches: 0. CDR3 length: 13 residues. Germline assignment: CDR1 WSHSY and CDR2 SAAADI. The CDR3 here is CASSEGQGYEQYF. CDR3 bases: TGCGCCAGCAGTGAGGGACAGGGCTACGAGCAGTACTTC.

This chain uses TRBV6-5 with TRBJ2-3; D not certain. Germline V gives CDR1 MNHEY, CDR2 SVGAGI. The CDR3 has 12 residues. V was shortened by 5 bases and J by 4 bases, with 7 bases between the two germline ends. CDR3 DNA: TGTGCCAGCAGTAATACTCCAGATACGCAGTATTTT. Its translation is CASSNTPDTQYF.

This clonotype appeared a few times. The chain recombines TRBV6-5 with TRBJ2-3; a weak D match, TRBD2 (6 bases). The CDR3 has 18 amino acids. The germline gives CDR1 MNHEY, CDR2 SVGAGI. Trimming cost V 0 bases and J 5 bases, with 21 bases left between them. The CDR3 DNA reads as TGTGCCAGCAGTTACTCGAGTGGAGCGGGTGTTCGGGGAGATACGCAGTATTTT. Its translation: CASSYSSGAGVRGDTQYF.

This clonotype was recorded a few times. The genes are TRBV2 and TRBJ2-3, with 12 bases identical to TRBD2. With V trimmed by 6 bases and J by 4 bases, 5 bases remained unmatched. Germline CDR1 and CDR2: SNHLY and FYNNEI. The CDR3 loop spans 15 amino acids. The CDR3 sequence is CASRWTSGTADTQYF. The CDR3 DNA follows: TGTGCCAGCAGGTGGACTAGCGGGACGGCAGATACGCAGTATTTT.

V is TRBV7-7 and J is TRBJ2-5; D not resolved. This CDR3 comprises 13 residues. Germline CDR1 is SSHAT and CDR2 is FNYEAQ (reference sequence). Trimming removed 5 bases at V and 2 bases at J, with 9 bases between. The CDR3 sequence: CASSAGYQETQYF. For the CDR3, the DNA is TGTGCCAGCAGCGCCGGATATCAAGAGACCCAGTACTTC.

There are a few counts of this clonotype. This chain uses TRBV7-9 with TRBJ2-7; D is unresolved. This CDR3 spans 14 amino acids. Germline CDR1 SEHNR, CDR2 FQNEAQ (reference sequence). Trimming removed 2 bases at V and 0 bases at J, with 8 bases between. DNA of the CDR3: TGTGCCAGCAGCTTATATGATACCTCCTACGAGCAGTACTTC. Its translation: CASSLYDTSYEQYF.

The chain employs TRBV3-1 and TRBJ2-3; no firm D call. Germline V gene lookup returns CDR1 LGHDT and CDR2 YNNKEL (reference sequence). Trimming took off 0 bases at V and 9 bases at J, with 13 bases between the two ends. The CDR3 runs 14 residues. The CDR3 region has the DNA TGTGCCAGCAGCCAAGAAGGCGGACGGGTCACGCAGTATTTT. This translates into CASSQEGGRVTQYF.

This clonotype was counted a few times. V gene TRBV29-1 combines with J gene TRBJ2-3; D possibly corresponds to TRBD2 (6 bases). V lost 4 bases and J 13 bases, leaving 12 bases between the germline ends. Germline assignment: CDR1 SQVTM and CDR2 ANQGSEA. The CDR3 runs to 10 residues. In DNA form, the CDR3 reads TGCAGCGTTGGGAGGGCCCCTGAGTATTTT. Its translation is CSVGRAPEYF.

The V and J genes are TRBV10-3 and TRBJ2-1, with 9 nucleotides matching TRBD1. The germline gives CDR1 ENHRY, CDR2 SYGVKD. Trimming removed 6 bases from V and 8 bases from J; junction bases left unmatched: 14. This CDR3 has 16 amino acids. The CDR3 spells CAISRGGQGVLDEQFF. Here the CDR3 DNA reads TGTGCCATCAGCCGAGGGGGACAGGGAGTTTTGGATGAGCAGTTCTTC.

The rearrangement uses TRBV20-1 and TRBJ2-1, with 8 positions matching TRBD2. CDR3 length: 16 residues. Trimming took 5 bases from V and 4 from J; bases not matched to a gene: 13. CDR1 is DFQATT and CDR2 is SNEGSKA in the germline V gene (reference sequence). CDR3 nucleotide sequence: TGCAGTGCTTCAAGCCCGGGACTAGGGCTTTACAATGAGCAGTTCTTC. Protein product: CSASSPGLGLYNEQFF.

This clonotype was detected a few times. V and J are TRBV5-4 and TRBJ2-2, with D unclear. This CDR3 is built from 12 residues. Trimming shortened V by 2 bases and J by 6 bases, and 5 bases separated the two germline ends. Germline CDR1 and CDR2: SGHNT and YYREEE (reference sequence). CDR3: CASSFPAGELFF. The CDR3 bases are TGTGCCAGCAGCTTCCCCGCCGGGGAGCTGTTTTTT.

This chain joins TRBV2 and TRBJ1-1, with TRBD1 matching 7 bases. Germline CDR1 is SNHLY and CDR2 is FYNNEI. V lost 6 bases, J lost 1 base, and 2 bases stayed unmatched. The CDR3 runs to 13 residues. The CDR3 spells CASRGDRNTEAFF. CDR3 DNA: TGTGCCAGCAGGGGGGACAGGAACACTGAAGCTTTCTTT.

The chain has TRBV27 and TRBJ2-7, with D hard to call. This CDR3 is 13 amino acids long. CDR1 is MNHEY and CDR2 is SMNVEV in the germline V gene (reference sequence). Trimming left V 4 bases short and J 2 bases short, with 9 bases between. For the CDR3, the DNA is TGTGCCAGCAGTTCCGGAGACCCCTACGAGCAGTACTTC. It translates to CASSSGDPYEQYF.

CDR3 in amino acids: CASSPYRVEDTQYF. Written as DNA, the CDR3 is TGTGCCAGCTCACCATACAGGGTTGAAGATACGCAGTATTTT. The V call is TRBV18, the J call TRBJ2-3; the D gene is possibly TRBD1 (6 bases). The CDR3 runs to 14 residues. V shed 2 bases and J shed 5 bases, with 11 bases lying between them. Germline values: CDR1 KGHSH, CDR2 LQKENI. The full variable domain, in which reference TRBV18 and TRBJ2-3 provide the parts outside the CDR3, is NAGVMQNPRHLVRRRGQEARLRCSPMKGHSHVYWYRQLPEEGLKFMVYLQKENIIDESGMPKERFSAEFPKEGPSILRIQQVVRGDSAAYFCASSPYRVEDTQYFGPGTRLTVL.

This clonotype was counted many times. The V and J genes are TRBV28 and TRBJ1-1; D remains unclear. V gave up 6 bases and J gave up 0 bases, with 5 bases separating them. The CDR3 extends over 12 amino acids. Germline CDR1 is MDHEN and CDR2 is SYDVKM. DNA of the CDR3: TGTGCCAGCAGGGACCTGAACACTGAAGCTTTCTTT. Protein sequence: CASRDLNTEAFF.

This clonotype occurred many times. This sequence joins TRBV20-1 and TRBJ1-5, with D possibly being TRBD1 (6 bases). The CDR3 has 14 amino acids. Germline V CDR1 and CDR2: DFQATT, SNEGSKA (reference sequence). The V gene lost 1 base and the J gene lost 4 bases, with 11 bases spanning the gap. The CDR3 region has the DNA TGCAGTGCTAGAGTGAGGGGGGTAAATCAGCCCCAGCATTTT. Amino acid sequence: CSARVRGVNQPQHF.

This clonotype was seen many times. The V call is TRBV7-9, the J call TRBJ2-7; 10 bases line up with TRBD1. J gave up 6 bases and V 1 base, and 12 bases lay outside the gene matches. The CDR3 has 17 residues. Germline V gives CDR1 SEHNR, CDR2 FQNEAQ (reference sequence). Here the CDR3 DNA reads TGTGCCAGCAGCTTAGTAGTTTTGGGGACAGGGGTCTCCGAGCAGTACTTC. This translates into CASSLVVLGTGVSEQYF.

This clonotype was counted a few times. This sequence joins TRBV19 and TRBJ2-1; 8 bases align to TRBD2. Per the germline V gene, CDR1 is LNHDA and CDR2 is SQIVND (reference sequence). The CDR3 is 13 residues long. The junction had 5 bases not matched to a gene; V was cut back by 0 bases and J by 13 bases. CDR3 bases: TGTGCCAGTAGTATAGATCCCCGGACTAGCCAGTTCTTC. Translation gives CASSIDPRTSQFF. Full variable domain (outside the CDR3, taken from reference TRBV19 and TRBJ2-1): DGGITQSPKYLFRKEGQNVTLSCEQNLNHDAMYWYRQDPGQGLRLIYYSQIVNDFQKGDIAEGYSVSREKKESFPLTVTSAQKNPTAFYLCASSIDPRTSQFFGPGTRLTVL.

This clonotype was counted at least ten times. The V call is TRBV29-1, the J call TRBJ2-7; 10 bases align to TRBD2. The CDR3 is made up of 12 amino acids. Losses at the gene ends were 4 bases for V and 5 bases for J; bases not matched to a gene: 2. CDR1 is SQVTM, CDR2 ANQGSEA, per germline. CDR3 residues: CSVASGRHEQYF. CDR3 sequence (DNA): TGCAGCGTTGCTAGCGGGAGACACGAGCAGTACTTC.

The table lists this clonotype with many counts. This chain uses TRBV28 with TRBJ2-4; a possible D gene is TRBD2 (5 bases). The CDR3 is 11 residues long. With 10 bases removed from V and 7 bases from J, the gap between germline ends came to 11 bases. Germline V gene sequence: CDR1 MDHEN, CDR2 SYDVKM. The CDR3 DNA sequence: TGTGCCACCCATCGGGGTAACATTCAGTACTTC. As protein: CATHRGNIQYF. Complete variable domain (other parts from reference TRBV28 and TRBJ2-4): DVKVTQSSRYLVKRTGEKVFLECVQDMDHENMFWYRQDPGLGLRLIYFSYDVKMKEKGDIPEGYSVSREKKERFSLILESASTNQTSMYLCATHRGNIQYFGAGTRLSVL.

This clonotype was found many times. The J gene is TRBJ2-1, the V gene TRBV28; either TRBD1 or TRBD2 may supply D (5 bases each). V gave up 6 bases and J gave up 14 bases, with 14 bases separating them. Looked up from germline, CDR1 is MDHEN and CDR2 is SYDVKM. The CDR3 loop spans 11 amino acids. In DNA, the CDR3 is TGTGCCAGCAGCCCAACCGGGACCAAGTTCTTC. Translation gives CASSPTGTKFF.

This clonotype was seen a handful of times. V and J are TRBV4-3 and TRBJ2-7; 8 bases agree with TRBD2. Germline-derived CDR1 and CDR2 are LGHNA and YSLEER. Unmatched junction bases numbered 10, after V lost 0 bases and J lost 0 bases. CDR3 length: 18 residues. CDR3 sequence (DNA): TGCGCCAGCAGCCAAGACGGTCTAGGACTAGCAAGCTCCTACGAGCAGTACTTC. Encoded protein: CASSQDGLGLASSYEQYF.

The sample holds a few counts of this clonotype. The gene calls are TRBV6-6 and TRBJ2-7, with D perhaps matching TRBD2 (6 bases). This CDR3 spans 15 amino acids. With 0 bases removed from V and 2 bases from J, the gap between germline ends came to 11 bases. CDR1 and CDR2 from the germline V gene are MNHNY and SVGAGI (reference sequence). Here the CDR3 DNA reads TGTGCCAGCAGTTACTCACTGGGAGGAACCTACGAGCAGTACTTC. It specifies CASSYSLGGTYEQYF.

This clonotype was found many times. This chain connects TRBV3-1 to TRBJ2-6; D is unresolved. The CDR3 has 17 residues. Trimming shortened V by 0 bases and J by 2 bases, and 11 bases separated the two germline ends. The germline CDR1 and CDR2 sequences are LGHDT and YNNKEL (reference sequence). In DNA, the CDR3 is TGTGCCAGCAGCCAAGATTTTAGAGAGGCTGGGGCCAACGTCCTGACTTTC. Protein: CASSQDFREAGANVLTF.